This entry lists 21 T cell receptor beta chains sequenced from one sample in a study of T cell changes during pregnancy in multiple sclerosis. Assay: immunoSEQ multiplex PCR; the TCRdb copy retains only in-frame clones and omits some. This sample carries around 45,000 clones, 80% to 90% of them seen once, and the ten largest clones take 8.3%. This specimen was CD8+ T cells from peripheral blood mononuclear cells, taken in the second trimester of pregnancy. Receptors were obtained from a female donor with multiple sclerosis, enrolled in a pregnancy study.

The rearrangement uses TRBV5-8 and TRBJ1-2; D is unclear. V was clipped by 4 bases and J by 5 bases, with 21 bases between them. CDR1 is SGHTS, CDR2 YDEGEE, per germline. The CDR3 extends over 16 amino acids. CDR3 sequence (DNA): TGTGCCAGCAGCGACGGACCCGGAGGGCAGCTTTATGGCTACACCTTC. Its protein is CASSDGPGGQLYGYTF.

CDR3 sequence: CASSSGRGYTEAFF. The CDR3 DNA reads TGTGCCAGCAGCTCTGGCCGGGGGTACACTGAAGCTTTCTTT. The V and J genes are TRBV13 and TRBJ1-1, with D possibly TRBD1 on 5 matching bases. Germline V gene lookup returns CDR1 PRHDT and CDR2 FYEKMQ (reference sequence). Trimming removed 4 bases from V and 3 bases from J, with 12 bases in between. This CDR3 contains 14 residues.

The V gene is TRBV7-6, the J gene TRBJ1-5; weak D call: TRBD1 (5 bases). CDR3 length: 13 amino acids. In germline, CDR1 is SGHVS, CDR2 FNYEAQ. With 5 bases removed from V and 5 bases from J, the gap between germline ends came to 10 bases. The CDR3 is CASSRQWDQPQHF. CDR3 coding DNA: TGTGCCAGCAGCCGACAGTGGGATCAGCCCCAGCATTTT.

The rearrangement links TRBV7-8 to TRBJ2-7, with TRBD1 identical over 9 bases. CDR1 is SGHVS, CDR2 FQNEAQ, per germline. V shed 11 bases, J shed 4 bases, and the junction held 12 bases outside the gene matches. This CDR3 contains 14 residues. The DNA of the CDR3 is TGTGCCGGAAGTCCGGGACAGGGAGATTACGAGCAGTACTTC. Its translation: CAGSPGQGDYEQYF.

The chain recombines TRBV5-8 with TRBJ2-1, with 9 bases lining up with TRBD2. CDR1 is SGHTS, CDR2 YDEGEE, per germline. The CDR3 sequence is 20 residues long. V lost 4 bases, J lost 0 bases, and 17 bases stayed unmatched. CDR3 in DNA: TGTGCCAGCAGCGCCCCCCCAGGCAGCGGGGGGCGATACTCCTACAATGAGCAGTTCTTC. Protein: CASSAPPGSGGRYSYNEQFF. The full variable domain, completed using reference TRBV5-8 and TRBJ2-1, is EAGVTQSPTHLIKTRGQQATLRCSPISGHTSVYWYQQALGLGLQFLLWYDEGEERNRGNFPPRFSGRQFPNYSSELNVNALELEDSALYLCASSAPPGSGGRYSYNEQFFGPGTRLTVL.

Comments on this clone: Germline and junction disagree at one end, which may indicate a read error. This chain joins TRBV11-1 and TRBJ1-1; possible D gene TRBD1, 6 bases. CDR3 length: 14 amino acids. The germline V gene has CDR1 SGHAT and CDR2 FQDESV (reference sequence). CDR3 residues: CASTLTGSGTEAFF. In nucleotides, the CDR3 is TGTGCCAGCACCTTAACAGGGTCGGGTACTGAAGCTTTCTTT.

CDR3 residues: CAWMGGLADITETQYF. The CDR3 DNA sequence: TGTGCCTGGATGGGGGGACTAGCGGACATCACGGAGACCCAGTACTTC. The chain combines TRBV30 with TRBJ2-5; TRBD2 aligns across 11 bases. CDR1 GTSNPN and CDR2 SVGIG come from the germline V gene (reference sequence). V was pared by 4 bases and J by 5 bases, with 12 bases of the junction left unmatched. This CDR3 is 16 amino acids long. The full variable domain, in which reference TRBV30 and TRBJ2-5 provide the parts outside the CDR3, is SQTIHQWPATLVQPVGSPLSLECTVEGTSNPNLYWYRQAAGRGLQLLFYSVGIGQISSEVPQNLSASRPQDRQFILSSKKLLLSDSGFYLCAWMGGLADITETQYFGPGTRLLVL.

V is TRBV19 and J is TRBJ2-3, with TRBD1 identical over 8 bases. This CDR3 comprises 14 residues. Germline CDR1 LNHDA, CDR2 SQIVND (reference sequence). V was clipped by 6 bases and J by 0 bases; unmatched bases: 2. In nucleotides, the CDR3 is TGTGCCAGTAGGACAGGGGCCAGCACAGATACGCAGTATTTT. Protein sequence: CASRTGASTDTQYF.

A note on this clone: The sample has other DNA sequences that encode this CDR3 too. This chain joins TRBV6-6 and TRBJ1-1, with no clear D. The CDR3 sequence is 14 residues long. V lost 0 bases to trimming and J lost 2 bases, with 7 bases between them. From germline, CDR1 is MNHNY and CDR2 SVGAGI (reference sequence). The CDR3 is CASSYSEGNTEAFF. The CDR3 nucleotides are TGTGCCAGCAGTTACTCGGAGGGTAACACTGAAGCTTTCTTT.

The CDR3 loop is CASSPSQATDTQYF. The CDR3 nucleotides read TGTGCCAGCAGCCCCTCACAGGCGACAGATACGCAGTATTTT. This chain uses TRBV7-3 with TRBJ2-3, with D perhaps matching TRBD1 (5 bases). The germline V and J ends were trimmed by 5 bases and 3 bases, with 12 bases remaining between them. This CDR3 spans 14 amino acids. Germline-derived CDR1 and CDR2 are SGHTA and FQGTGA.

The V call is TRBV27, the J call TRBJ2-1; TRBD1 matches 9 bases. The CDR3 length is 13 residues. Per the germline V gene, CDR1 is MNHEY and CDR2 is SMNVEV (reference sequence). J lost 1 base, V lost 9 bases, and 1 base had no gene match. The CDR3 reads CASGQGSYNEQFF. The DNA for the CDR3 is TGTGCCAGTGGACAGGGGTCCTACAATGAGCAGTTCTTC.

The V call is TRBV6-4, the J call TRBJ2-2, with 7 bases matching TRBD2. CDR1 and CDR2 (germline): MRHNA, SNTAGT. V was pared by 4 bases and J by 5 bases, with 7 bases of the junction left unmatched. The CDR3 is 15 residues long. The CDR3 region has the DNA TGTGCCAGCAGTGTGGCTAGCGGTGGAACCGGGGAGCTGTTTTTT. It is translated as CASSVASGGTGELFF.

The chain recombines TRBV6-5 with TRBJ2-7, with D possibly matching TRBD1 (6 bases). This CDR3 spans 14 amino acids. Trimming removed 1 base from V and 4 bases from J, with 11 bases in between. Germline V gives CDR1 MNHEY, CDR2 SVGAGI. CDR3 bases: TGTGCCAGCAGTTACTATTTGGGGGCATACGAGCAGTACTTC. Translating gives CASSYYLGAYEQYF.

CDR3 DNA sequence: TGTGCCACCAGAGGCGAGACAGGGGACGTCTATGGCTACACCTTC. Translation gives CATRGETGDVYGYTF. The chain joins TRBV19 to TRBJ1-2; 8 bases align to TRBD1. CDR1 is LNHDA, CDR2 SQIVND, per germline (reference sequence). Trimming cost V 10 bases and J 4 bases; bases outside gene matches: 14. The CDR3 spans 15 residues.

The table lists this clone with a count of one. This chain links TRBV7-9 with TRBJ2-7, with D maybe TRBD2 (6 bases). This CDR3 has 13 residues. V was pared by 3 bases and J by 5 bases, with 11 bases between. Germline V gives CDR1 SEHNR, CDR2 FQNEAQ (reference sequence). The CDR3 coding sequence is TGTGCCAGCAGCTTGTGGGGGGACGACGAGCAGTACTTC. It translates to CASSLWGDDEQYF.

This sequence joins TRBV6-7 and TRBJ2-6; D is perhaps TRBD1 (5 bases). TRBV6-7 has ORF status, its function being uncertain. Trimming cost V 9 bases and J 0 bases, with 9 bases left between them. The CDR3 runs to 14 residues. The CDR3 coding sequence is TGTGCCAGTCCAAGGGGCTCTGGGGCCAACGTCCTGACTTTC. It is translated as CASPRGSGANVLTF.

This chain connects TRBV9 to TRBJ2-3; D uncertain. Germline assignment: CDR1 SGDLS and CDR2 YYNGEE. This CDR3 comprises 15 residues. The V gene lost 2 bases and the J gene lost 0 bases, with 10 bases spanning the gap. This CDR3 is CASSVQAGSTDTQYF. The CDR3 coding sequence is TGTGCCAGCAGCGTGCAGGCCGGTAGCACAGATACGCAGTATTTT.

The V call is TRBV9, the J call TRBJ1-4, with a weak D call TRBD1 (5 bases). CDR1 SGDLS and CDR2 YYNGEE come from the germline V gene. The CDR3 totals 15 residues. V shed 3 bases and J shed 7 bases, with 16 bases lying between them. The CDR3 reads CASSGGEGTAEKLFF. CDR3 coding DNA: TGTGCCAGCAGCGGTGGGGAGGGGACTGCTGAAAAACTGTTTTTT.

This clone was observed a single time. V gene TRBV2 combines with J gene TRBJ1-2, with unresolved D. The CDR3 sequence is 14 residues long. The V gene lost 10 bases and the J gene lost 5 bases, with 20 bases spanning the gap. CDR1 is SNHLY, CDR2 FYNNEI, per germline. CDR3 DNA sequence: TGTGCCACCTACCAGGAGGATAGCCATTATGGCTACACCTTC. Encoded protein: CATYQEDSHYGYTF.

The chain employs TRBV5-1 and TRBJ1-1; the D gene is possibly TRBD1 (6 bases). The V gene's germline CDR1 is SGHRS and CDR2 YFSETQ. Trimming took off 4 bases at V and 4 bases at J, with 14 bases between the two ends. The length of the CDR3 is 14 residues. CDR3 DNA: TGCGCCAGCAGCCCTGCCCTGGGGGCCACTGAAGCTTTCTTT. Translating gives CASSPALGATEAFF.

V gene TRBV5-6 combines with J gene TRBJ1-5, with 7 nucleotides matching TRBD1. Germline CDR1 is SGHDT and CDR2 is YYEEEE. The junction had 5 bases not matched to a gene; V was cut back by 4 bases and J by 7 bases. The CDR3 consists of 13 residues. CDR3 sequence (DNA): TGTGCCAGCAGCCGAACAGGGGTACAGCCCCAGCATTTT. Translation gives CASSRTGVQPQHF.